This entry describes one TCR beta chain. Its antigen is unidentified. The record originates from a study of CD8 T cells in ankylosing spondylitis. The germline CDR1 and CDR2 sequences are WSHSY and SAAADI. CDR3 length: 14 residues. V lost 5 bases and J lost 5; bases outside the gene matches: 2. Quantitative 5'-RACE with molecular barcodes produced the TCR beta libraries. TCRdb processed the 5' RACE reads anew with MiXCR; each CDR3 protein has one entry. The sample holds 200,000 to 250,000 distinct CDR3 sequences, just under 7.5% seen once. Whole-study results and caveats: Significant enrichment of disease-linked clones was reportedly seen in matched ankylosing spondylitis synovial fluid. A TCR beta motif of roughly 8 highly homologous variants appeared characteristic of ankylosing spondylitis blood.

This chain uses TRBV10-2 with TRBJ2-2, with 10 bases matching TRBD1. The TCR originated in a male donor with ankylosing spondylitis. Sequenced sample: blood, either unsorted or a sorted T cell fraction (not recorded which). Here the CDR3 reads CASSRTGGTGELFF. CDR3 bases: TGCGCCAGCAGTCGGACAGGGGGGACCGGGGAGCTGTTTTTT.